The 27 T cell receptor beta chains reported below all come from one sample, sequenced in a study of T cell repertoires in cytomegalovirus infection. Via MiXCR, TCRdb re-called the reads, giving one row per CDR3 protein. The top ten hold under 15% of the sample, which has 650,000 to 900,000 distinct CDR3 sequences, about 33% seen once. For these TCRs, the target antigens are not known. Sequenced material: cultured CD8+ T cells from PBMCs, taken from culture after CMV antigen stimulation. Source of these receptors: a human donor in good health (CMV status not recorded). Some clones in this sample may be carry-over from other donors' samples.

In its sample, this clonotype was seen a few times. This chain joins TRBV7-2 and TRBJ1-5, with unresolved D. The CDR3 consists of 13 residues. V was clipped by 7 bases and J by 5 bases, with 12 bases between them. Germline V gene sequence: CDR1 SGHTA, CDR2 FQGNSA. This CDR3 is CASTLEDYQPQHF. DNA for the CDR3: TGTGCCAGCACCCTTGAGGATTATCAGCCCCAGCATTTT.

The chain combines TRBV12-3 or TRBV12-4 with TRBJ2-3; 7 nucleotides line up with TRBD2. V shed 10 bases and J 3 bases; nucleotides not matched to a gene: 10. This CDR3 has 14 residues. CDR3 amino acids: CATRGEGTTDTQYF. The CDR3 nucleotides are TGTGCCACCCGGGGGGAGGGGACGACAGATACGCAGTATTTT.

The chain uses TRBV7-4 and TRBJ1-3; the D is unclear. Deletions cut 4 bases from V and 2 bases from J, with 18 bases between. CDR1 is SGHVT and CDR2 is SQSDAQ in the germline V gene. CDR3 length: 17 residues. This chain's CDR3 is CASSSDGGPLAGNTIYF. CDR3 sequence (DNA): TGTGCCAGCAGCTCCGACGGAGGCCCTTTAGCTGGAAACACCATATATTTT.

The CDR3 here is CATRTGYNEKLFF. The CDR3 DNA follows: TGTGCCACCCGGACAGGTTATAATGAAAAACTGTTTTTT. V is TRBV27 and J is TRBJ1-4; 7 bases are shared with TRBD1. CDR1 and CDR2 (germline): MNHEY, SMNVEV (reference sequence). J gave up 4 bases and V 10 bases, and 6 bases lay outside the gene matches. This CDR3 comprises 13 residues.

This chain links TRBV7-6 with TRBJ2-5, with D perhaps matching TRBD1 (5 bases). The V end was cut by 5 bases, the J end by 2 bases, with 21 bases between. Germline CDR1 is SGHVS and CDR2 is FNYEAQ. This CDR3 contains 17 residues. CDR3 loop: CASSAIGVPPFQETQYF. The CDR3 DNA is TGTGCCAGCAGCGCAATAGGGGTCCCCCCCTTTCAAGAGACCCAGTACTTC.

The CDR3 DNA reads as TGTGCCAGCAGCCAAGATGGACTAGCGGGGGGGAGCTCCTACAATGAGCAGTTCTTC. Encoded protein: CASSQDGLAGGSSYNEQFF. The chain is built from TRBV4-2 and TRBJ2-1, with TRBD2 matching 15 bases. Looked up from germline, CDR1 is LGHNA and CDR2 is YNFKEQ. Trimming removed 0 bases from V and 0 bases from J; junction bases left unmatched: 3. CDR3 length equals 19 residues.

With regard to this clonotype: Its ends do not fully match the called genes, so a read error is possible. CDR3 coding DNA: TGTGTCAGCAGCTTTTCCGGGACAGGGGAATTCCAAGAGACCCAGTACTTC. Its protein is CVSSFSGTGEFQETQYF. The chain links TRBV7-9 to TRBJ2-5, with 10 bases that match TRBD1. The CDR3 length is 17 residues. Germline-derived CDR1 and CDR2 are SEHNR and FQNEAQ (reference sequence).

CDR3 amino acids: CASSVPGDSMDDEAFF. The CDR3 DNA follows: TGTGCCAGCAGCGTACCGGGGGACAGTATGGATGATGAAGCTTTCTTT. The rearrangement links TRBV6-2 or TRBV6-3 to TRBJ1-1; TRBD1 aligns across 7 bases. V gave up 6 bases and J gave up 7 bases; unmatched junction bases: 17. This CDR3 contains 16 residues. Looked up from germline, CDR1 is MNHEY and CDR2 is SVGEGT.

The genes are TRBV28 and TRBJ2-3; the match to TRBD1 covers 7 bases. V was pared by 2 bases and J by 4 bases, with 3 bases of the junction left unmatched. The germline V gene has CDR1 MDHEN and CDR2 SYDVKM. This CDR3 contains 14 residues. The CDR3 region is CASSLTGAPDTQYF. CDR3 nucleotides: TGTGCCAGCAGTTTAACAGGGGCCCCAGATACGCAGTATTTT.

This clonotype was counted only a few times. V and J are TRBV2 and TRBJ2-3, with D perhaps assigned TRBD1 or TRBD2 (5 bases each). Germline V gene sequence: CDR1 SNHLY, CDR2 FYNNEI. The CDR3 extends over 15 amino acids. The germline V and J ends were trimmed by 3 bases and 1 base, with 11 bases remaining between them. CDR3 sequence: CASSEGEKGTDTQYF. The CDR3 DNA reads as TGTGCCAGCAGTGAGGGGGAGAAGGGCACAGATACGCAGTATTTT.

The chain recombines TRBV13 with TRBJ1-2, with TRBD1 matching over 9 bases. This CDR3 is built from 15 residues. Germline assignment: CDR1 PRHDT and CDR2 FYEKMQ (reference sequence). Losses at the gene ends were 3 bases for V and 1 base for J; bases not matched to a gene: 3. The CDR3 is CASSFGTGINYGYTF. The CDR3 DNA reads as TGTGCCAGCAGCTTCGGGACAGGGATTAACTATGGCTACACCTTC.

V usage is TRBV27 and J usage is TRBJ2-5; no definite D call. Between the trimmed V and J ends, which lost 3 bases and 4 bases, there was a span of 9 bases. The CDR3 contains 13 residues. CDR1 MNHEY and CDR2 SMNVEV come from the germline V gene (reference sequence). The CDR3 loop is CASSFHLRETQYF. Here the CDR3 DNA reads TGTGCCAGCAGTTTCCACCTCAGAGAGACCCAGTACTTC.

Many counts were recorded for this clonotype. The V call is TRBV11-1, the J call TRBJ2-7; TRBD1 matches 7 bases. The junction had 17 bases not matched to a gene; V was cut back by 5 bases and J by 1 base. The CDR3 has 18 residues. The germline V gene encodes CDR1 SGHAT and CDR2 FQDESV (reference sequence). The CDR3 protein is CASSPRTGTETFSYEQYV. The CDR3 nucleotides are TGTGCCAGCAGCCCGCGGACCGGGACAGAAACTTTTTCCTACGAGCAGTACGTC.

Only a few counts were recorded for this clonotype. This sequence joins TRBV9 and TRBJ1-2; maybe TRBD1 (5 bases). The germline V gene encodes CDR1 SGDLS and CDR2 YYNGEE. The CDR3 loop spans 18 amino acids. Deletions cut 0 bases from V and 0 bases from J, with 18 bases between. In nucleotides, the CDR3 is TGTGCCAGCAGCGTAGCTACGACAGAGACTCAAGCTAACTATGGCTACACCTTC. It encodes CASSVATTETQANYGYTF.

The rearrangement links TRBV2 to TRBJ1-2, with TRBD1 matching 8 bases. The CDR3 is 13 amino acids. V shed 4 bases and J 5 bases; nucleotides not matched to a gene: 3. The germline V gene encodes CDR1 SNHLY and CDR2 FYNNEI. CDR3 coding DNA: TGTGCCAGCAGTGGAAGGACAGGGTATGGCTACACCTTC. It encodes CASSGRTGYGYTF. Variable domain in full (rest from reference TRBV2 and TRBJ1-2): EPEVTQTPSHQVTQMGQEVILRCVPISNHLYFYWYRQILGQKVEFLVSFYNNEISEKSEIFDDQFSVERPDGSNFTLKIRSTKLEDSAMYFCASSGRTGYGYTFGSGTRLTVV.

The chain couples TRBV29-1 to TRBJ1-1; no firm D call. The CDR3 runs to 11 residues. CDR1 is SQVTM, CDR2 ANQGSEA, per germline. V shed 4 bases and J shed 5 bases, with 8 bases lying between them. CDR3 loop: CSVVGRTEAFF. As DNA, the CDR3 is TGCAGCGTTGTAGGTAGGACTGAAGCTTTCTTT.

The chain couples TRBV27 to TRBJ2-1, with 13 bases that match TRBD2. The length of the CDR3 is 16 residues. The V gene's germline CDR1 is MNHEY and CDR2 SMNVEV (reference sequence). V was pared by 5 bases and J by 8 bases, with 9 bases of the junction left unmatched. CDR3 DNA: TGTGCCAGCAGTCCCCCTGGGACTAGCGGGAACGATGAGCAGTTCTTC. Translating gives CASSPPGTSGNDEQFF.

The chain is built from TRBV5-1 and TRBJ1-4; D ambiguous. Germline assignment: CDR1 SGHRS and CDR2 YFSETQ. CDR3 length: 17 residues. Trimming took 4 bases from V and 2 from J, leaving 18 bases between them. The DNA of the CDR3 is TGCGCCAGCAGCCTCCGAGACCCCTCGGGCACTAATGAAAAACTGTTTTTT. Its translation is CASSLRDPSGTNEKLFF.

The chain links TRBV9 to TRBJ2-1, with 13 bases identical to TRBD2. The V and J ends lost 3 bases and 5 bases, in that order; junction bases with no gene match: 5. CDR3 length: 16 residues. CDR1 SGDLS and CDR2 YYNGEE come from the germline V gene. The CDR3 here is CASSGGTSGVDNEQFF. The CDR3 DNA follows: TGTGCCAGCAGCGGGGGGACTAGCGGGGTAGACAATGAGCAGTTCTTC.

This chain connects TRBV2 to TRBJ2-7; TRBD1 agrees at 7 bases. Germline CDR1 and CDR2: SNHLY and FYNNEI. The CDR3 extends over 13 amino acids. Losses at the gene ends were 10 bases for V and 3 bases for J; bases not matched to a gene: 9. CDR3 amino acids: CANRGQSFYEQYF. CDR3 coding DNA: TGTGCCAACAGGGGACAGAGTTTCTACGAGCAGTACTTC. Supplemented by reference TRBV2 and TRBJ2-7, the full variable domain reads EPEVTQTPSHQVTQMGQEVILRCVPISNHLYFYWYRQILGQKVEFLVSFYNNEISEKSEIFDDQFSVERPDGSNFTLKIRSTKLEDSAMYFCANRGQSFYEQYFGPGTRLTVT.

The V and J genes are TRBV27 and TRBJ2-7; possibly TRBD1 or TRBD2 for D (7 bases each). Germline CDR1 is MNHEY and CDR2 is SMNVEV (reference sequence). The CDR3 runs to 14 residues. Trimming left V 5 bases short and J 5 bases short, with 16 bases between. CDR3 DNA sequence: TGTGCCAGCAGTCCCCCAGGGGGGGGGGACGAGCAGTACTTC. Its translation is CASSPPGGGDEQYF.

This sequence joins TRBV27 and TRBJ2-5; D perhaps matches TRBD2 (5 bases). Germline CDR1 reads MNHEY; CDR2 reads SMNVEV (reference sequence). Trimming took off 6 bases at V and 3 bases at J, with 14 bases between the two ends. This CDR3 has 14 residues. The CDR3 region is CASSRTPGKETQYF. Written as DNA, the CDR3 is TGTGCCAGCAGCCGAACCCCGGGAAAAGAGACCCAGTACTTC.

As for this clonotype: The junction departs from germline at one end; a sequencing error may be responsible. This chain joins TRBV7-6 and TRBJ2-4, with a tentative D call TRBD2 (6 bases). This CDR3 comprises 15 residues. CDR1 and CDR2 (germline): SGHVS, FNYEAQ. In DNA, the CDR3 is TGTGCCAGCAACTTAATCCAGGGACTGAGAAACATTCAGTACTTC. Translation: CASNLIQGLRNIQYF.

CDR3 amino acids: CSARDYADSLNEKLFF. Written as DNA, the CDR3 is TGCAGTGCTAGAGATTACGCGGACAGCCTTAATGAAAAACTGTTTTTT. V is TRBV20-1 and J is TRBJ1-4, with D possibly matching TRBD1 (6 bases). This CDR3 is built from 16 residues. Germline V gene sequence: CDR1 DFQATT, CDR2 SNEGSKA (reference sequence). The ends were cut back, 0 bases at V and 4 bases at J, with 15 bases in the middle.

This clonotype has only a few counts. The V and J genes are TRBV11-1 and TRBJ2-2; the match to TRBD2 covers 7 bases. This CDR3 is 15 amino acids long. Germline loops: CDR1 SGHAT, CDR2 FQDESV (reference sequence). The trim removed 5 bases at V and 0 bases at J, leaving 3 bases unmatched. CDR3 protein: CASSARGANTGELFF. The CDR3 nucleotides are TGTGCCAGCAGCGCCCGGGGGGCGAACACCGGGGAGCTGTTTTTT.

The chain is built from TRBV7-3 and TRBJ2-2, with 8 bases aligning to TRBD2. In germline, CDR1 is SGHTA, CDR2 FQGTGA. V lost 5 bases to trimming and J lost 1 base; unmatched junction nucleotides: 6. This CDR3 is built from 16 residues. CDR3 nucleotides: TGTGCCAGCAGCGCTGGCGGGGGGAGGAACACCGGGGAGCTGTTTTTT. Amino acids: CASSAGGGRNTGELFF. The whole variable domain, filled in from reference TRBV7-3 and TRBJ2-2, reads GAGVSQTPSNKVTEKGKYVELRCDPISGHTALYWYRQSLGQGPEFLIYFQGTGAADDSGLPNDRFFAVRPEGSVSTLKIQRTERGDSAVYLCASSAGGGRNTGELFFGEGSRLTVL.

This clonotype has at least ten counts. The V and J genes are TRBV7-9 and TRBJ2-2; 7 bases are shared with TRBD1. V shed 2 bases, J shed 3 bases, and the junction held 9 bases outside the gene matches. The CDR3 has 17 amino acids. From germline, CDR1 is SEHNR and CDR2 FQNEAQ (reference sequence). The CDR3 region is CASSLKRDSIDTGELFF. Written as DNA, the CDR3 is TGTGCCAGCAGCTTAAAGAGGGACAGCATCGACACCGGGGAGCTGTTTTTT.